This T cell receptor beta chain originates from a study of blood T cell repertoires in COVID-19. As for the study in general: Whether acute or convalescent, the COVID-19 samples came from the United States, Italy and Spain. PBMCs, B-cell-depleted T cells, or T cells provided the cDNA or gDNA that made up the material.

Sequencing used immunoSEQ multiplex PCR; TCRdb keeps in-frame clones, though not all of them. Found here are approximately 150,000 clones, around 89% of them singletons; the top ten hold approximately 3%. The sequencing input was peripheral blood. This sequence was found in a woman aged 55 to 70 with active COVID-19.

CDR3 residues: CASSPLQGLLAEHYEQYF. The CDR3 region has the DNA TGTGCCAGCAGCCCACTTCAGGGTCTACTAGCGGAACACTACGAGCAGTACTTC. The chain combines TRBV7-6 with TRBJ2-7; 8 nucleotides match TRBD2. The junction had 18 bases not matched to a gene; V was cut back by 5 bases and J by 3 bases. In germline, CDR1 is SGHVS, CDR2 FNYEAQ. This CDR3 region has 18 residues.